This TCR beta chain stems from a study of breast tumors, draining lymph nodes, adjacent tissues. V lost 0 bases to trimming and J lost 5 bases, with 26 bases between them. Germline V gene sequence: CDR1 DFQATT, CDR2 SNEGSKA (reference sequence). The length of the CDR3 is 19 residues. General study results and limits: Tumors had less TCR diversity than lymph nodes, more than nontumor tissue. Findings are consistent with lymph node origin and intratumoral expansion of most tumor T cells. Tumor and nontumor repertoires were significantly more similar in luminal-like than in basal-like breast cancer.

There are a few counts of this clonotype. Its antigen is currently unknown. TCRdb processed the multiplex PCR reads anew with MiXCR; each CDR3 protein has one entry. The table has roughly 260,000 distinct CDR3 sequences, 30% to 35% seen once. Samples came from axillary lymph nodes draining the breast cancer. Sequences were obtained from axillary lymph node tissue. V usage is TRBV20-1 and J usage is TRBJ2-1; possibly TRBD2 for D (6 bases). This clonotype originated in a female donor with breast cancer. Some clones in this sample may be carry-over from other donors' samples. The CDR3 sequence: CSARDVSRDTGRGNNEQFF. The CDR3 nucleotides are TGCAGTGCTAGAGATGTCAGTCGAGATACCGGGAGAGGTAACAATGAGCAGTTCTTC.